This T cell receptor (beta chain) was recorded in a study of T cells after posttransplantation cyclophosphamide. Study-wide results and caveats: Skin or GI-infiltrating T cells shared few TRB sequences with blood. Donor CD8+ memory clones often dominated recipient blood repertoires at later times. Recipient CMV seropositivity and CMV reactivation strongly tracked TRB clonality.

CDR1 is SGHNT, CDR2 YYREEE, per germline (reference sequence). The ends were cut back, 0 bases at V and 3 bases at J, with 15 bases in the middle. This CDR3 has 16 residues. This clone was counted only a few times. The antigen is not known. The table came from immunoSEQ multiplex PCR; TCRdb's copy has only in-frame clones and leaves some out. The data show around 8,000 clones, none appearing only once, with more than 9% held by the ten largest. Treatment was busulfan-fludarabine conditioning, a marrow graft, and cyclophosphamide on days +3 and +4. The gene calls are TRBV5-4 and TRBJ1-1; D is possibly TRBD1 (6 bases). This TCR came from a female patient aged 50 to 60 who received an allogeneic stem cell transplant from a related donor, was CMV-positive, and had no GVHD. T cells may partly derive from the graft donor. The sequenced sample was PBMCs, obtained after allogeneic stem cell transplant with posttransplant cyclophosphamide. The CDR3 DNA reads as TGTGCCAGCAGCTTGGGGGGGGGCTTCCGGGACACTGAAGCTTTCTTT. Its translation: CASSLGGGFRDTEAFF.